This T cell receptor (beta chain) was sequenced during a study of blood T cells in healthy people across ages. Notes on the study in general: No one knew whether donors had CMV, which possibly confounded expanded clonotype changes.

A word on this clonotype: What it recognizes is unknown.

Germline V CDR1 and CDR2: SGDLS, YYNGEE. The CDR3 covers 16 residues. Trimming pared 3 bases from V and 0 bases from J, leaving 10 bases between. Extraction of total RNA produced a minimum of 6 micrograms from each sample. Then a second PCR, running roughly 7 to 11 cycles, was carried out with a sample-barcoded 5' primer and a J-beta primer mix. Each cDNA molecule was tagged by a template-switch adaptor that had 12 random nucleotides. TCRdb recomputed calls from the 5' RACE reads with MiXCR, one row per CDR3 protein. The sample has around 1.5 million distinct CDR3 sequences, approximately 32% seen once.

The material sequenced was blood. This chain connects TRBV9 to TRBJ2-6; TRBD1 is a possible D gene (6 bases). This clonotype originated in a woman aged 25 to 39 in good health. CDR3 sequence: CASSARTVSGANVLTF. CDR3 nucleotide sequence: TGTGCCAGCAGCGCCCGGACAGTCTCTGGGGCCAACGTCCTGACTTTC.